Following are 18 T cell receptor beta chains from one sample sequenced in a study of blood T cell repertoires in COVID-19. TCRdb's copy holds only in-frame clones and misses some; the assay was immunoSEQ multiplex PCR. The table has some 150,000 clones, approximately 80% seen once. The sample was PBMCs or T cells enriched from blood (not recorded which). The receptor set was obtained from a man aged 45 to 65 who had recovered from COVID-19.

This clone has more than one count but fewer than ten. The chain uses TRBV5-6 and TRBJ2-1, with 7 bases lining up with TRBD2. CDR3 size: 16 residues. Germline V gene sequence: CDR1 SGHDT, CDR2 YYEEEE. Trimming cost V 4 bases and J 4 bases; bases outside gene matches: 11. CDR3 DNA sequence: TGTGCCAGCAGCGGACTACTAGCGCCCCCGTACAATGAGCAGTTCTTC. Its protein is CASSGLLAPPYNEQFF.

The chain carries TRBV6-5 and TRBJ2-5; D is uncertain. Germline V CDR1 and CDR2: MNHEY, SVGAGI. Trimming took 6 bases from V and 3 from J, leaving 17 bases between them. This CDR3 has 15 amino acids. The CDR3 here is CASRLMVIPKETQYF. The CDR3, as DNA: TGTGCCAGCAGGCTGATGGTGATTCCTAAAGAGACCCAGTACTTC.

CDR3 loop: CASSLDLAGGTDEQFF. CDR3 DNA: TGCGCCAGCAGCTTGGACCTAGCGGGGGGAACGGATGAGCAGTTCTTC. The gene calls are TRBV5-1 and TRBJ2-1; 11 nucleotides match TRBD2. Germline V gene data show CDR1 as SGHRS and CDR2 as YFSETQ. V lost 0 bases and J lost 8; bases outside the gene matches: 7. CDR3 length: 16 amino acids.

In this sample, this clone turned up once. Other DNA sequences from this sample encode an identical CDR3 as well. The CDR3 DNA is TGCGCCAGCAGCCTCCAGGGGGATACTGAAGCTTTCTTT. Translating gives CASSLQGDTEAFF. The J gene is TRBJ1-1, the V gene TRBV5-1, with 7 positions matching TRBD1. From germline, CDR1 is SGHRS and CDR2 YFSETQ. The CDR3 is made up of 13 amino acids. V was clipped by 4 bases and J by 5 bases; unmatched bases: 5.

The rearrangement joins TRBV9 to TRBJ1-3, with TRBD1 as a possible D gene (5 bases). CDR3 length: 15 residues. Trimming removed 4 bases at V and 3 bases at J, with 14 bases between. Per germline, CDR1 SGDLS and CDR2 YYNGEE. The CDR3 nucleotides read TGTGCCAGCAGCCCACAGGTGTTCATTGGAAACACCATATATTTT. This sequence encodes CASSPQVFIGNTIYF.

The chain uses TRBV15 and TRBJ2-7; D unclear. Germline lookup yields CDR1 LNHNV and CDR2 YYDKDF (reference sequence). V was pared by 0 bases and J by 6 bases, with 12 bases between. The CDR3 length is 14 residues. The CDR3 is CATSRENPSGEQYF. The CDR3 DNA reads as TGTGCCACCAGCAGAGAGAACCCCTCAGGCGAGCAGTACTTC.

V usage is TRBV4-1 and J usage is TRBJ1-1; a possible D gene is TRBD1 (5 bases). The V end was cut by 3 bases, the J end by 6 bases, with 17 bases between. CDR3 size: 15 residues. Germline CDR1 is MGHRA and CDR2 is YSYEKL. CDR3 sequence reads: CASSQPTQGHPEAFF. For the CDR3, the DNA is TGCGCCAGCAGCCAGCCGACTCAGGGTCATCCTGAAGCTTTCTTT.

The rearrangement uses TRBV24-1 and TRBJ1-2; 9 bases line up with TRBD1. This CDR3 region has 15 residues. Trimming removed 3 bases from V and 7 bases from J; junction bases left unmatched: 8. Germline V gives CDR1 KGHDR, CDR2 SFDVKD. DNA of the CDR3: TGTGCCACCAGTGATCCCGGACAGGGGATGGGTGGCTACACCTTC. It translates to CATSDPGQGMGGYTF.

V gene TRBV7-6 combines with J gene TRBJ2-1, with D perhaps TRBD1 (6 bases). Deletions cut 0 bases from V and 4 bases from J, with 10 bases between. CDR1 and CDR2 from the germline V gene are SGHVS and FNYEAQ. The CDR3 contains 15 residues. The CDR3 bases are TGTGCCAGCAGCTTAGCAGGACAGTCTTACAATGAGCAGTTCTTC. Its protein is CASSLAGQSYNEQFF.

The gene calls are TRBV11-3 and TRBJ1-3; 7 bases fit TRBD1. CDR1 and CDR2 from the germline V gene are SGHNT and YENEEA. The CDR3 contains 16 residues. Trimming cost V 4 bases and J 0 bases; bases outside gene matches: 6. CDR3 region: CASSSQTGSSGNTIYF. The CDR3 DNA reads as TGTGCCAGCAGCTCTCAGACAGGGTCCTCTGGAAACACCATATATTTT. The full variable domain, in which reference TRBV11-3 and TRBJ1-3 provide the parts outside the CDR3, is EAGVVQSPRYKIIEKKQPVAFWCNPISGHNTLYWYLQNLGQGPELLIRYENEEAVDDSQLPKDRFSAERLKGVDSTLKIQPAELGDSAVYLCASSSQTGSSGNTIYFGEGSWLTVV.

The V and J genes are TRBV19 and TRBJ2-7; 8 bases fit TRBD1. Germline V gives CDR1 LNHDA, CDR2 SQIVND (reference sequence). The CDR3 consists of 13 residues. V trimming: 5 bases; J trimming: 5 bases; junction bases outside the gene matches: 5. The CDR3 region has the DNA TGTGCCAGTAGTCCAAGGACAGGGCACGAGCAGTACTTC. The encoded protein is CASSPRTGHEQYF.

This clone was detected once. V is TRBV19 and J is TRBJ2-2; TRBD2 might be the D (5 bases). CDR1 LNHDA and CDR2 SQIVND come from the germline V gene (reference sequence). The CDR3 spans 15 residues. Trimming shortened V by 5 bases and J by 0 bases, and 10 bases separated the two germline ends. Here the CDR3 reads CASSLGESNTGELFF. DNA of the CDR3: TGTGCCAGTAGTCTCGGGGAGTCGAACACCGGGGAGCTGTTTTTT.

This chain joins TRBV18 and TRBJ1-5; the D is unclear. Germline CDR1 KGHSH, CDR2 LQKENI. This CDR3 region has 14 residues. The ends were cut back, 3 bases at V and 1 base at J, with 7 bases in the middle. The CDR3 sequence is CASSPAQSNQPQHF. The CDR3 DNA follows: TGTGCCAGCTCACCTGCTCAGAGCAATCAGCCCCAGCATTTT.

V usage is TRBV27 and J usage is TRBJ1-6; tentatively, D is TRBD1 (5 bases). The CDR3 covers 14 residues. The germline V gene encodes CDR1 MNHEY and CDR2 SMNVEV (reference sequence). Trimming pared 3 bases from V and 7 bases from J, leaving 10 bases between. This CDR3 reads CASSLQGYNSPLHF. DNA of the CDR3: TGTGCCAGCAGTTTGCAGGGCTACAATTCACCCCTCCACTTT.

The chain employs TRBV9 and TRBJ1-5; 7 nucleotides align to TRBD1. In germline, CDR1 is SGDLS, CDR2 YYNGEE. The CDR3 totals 15 residues. The V and J ends lost 4 bases and 4 bases, in that order; junction bases with no gene match: 8. The CDR3 sequence is CASSPSGQENQPQHF. CDR3 DNA sequence: TGTGCCAGCAGCCCATCCGGACAGGAGAATCAGCCCCAGCATTTT.

The gene calls are TRBV28 and TRBJ1-4; D is undetermined. Per the germline V gene, CDR1 is MDHEN and CDR2 is SYDVKM. The CDR3 is 12 amino acids. Trimming shortened V by 7 bases and J by 8 bases, and 11 bases separated the two germline ends. DNA for the CDR3: TGTGCCAGCACGCAGTTAACCGAAAAACTGTTTTTT. This gives the protein CASTQLTEKLFF. Together with reference TRBV28 and TRBJ1-4, the CDR3 gives the full variable domain: DVKVTQSSRYLVKRTGEKVFLECVQDMDHENMFWYRQDPGLGLRLIYFSYDVKMKEKGDIPEGYSVSREKKERFSLILESASTNQTSMYLCASTQLTEKLFFGSGTQLSVL.

The chain couples TRBV10-3 to TRBJ1-1; D remains unclear. Trimming pared 7 bases from V and 1 base from J, leaving 7 bases between. The CDR3 covers 12 residues. Germline assignment: CDR1 ENHRY and CDR2 SYGVKD. CDR3 region: CAINEGNTEAFF. CDR3 coding DNA: TGTGCCATCAACGAGGGGAACACTGAAGCTTTCTTT.

The V call is TRBV2, the J call TRBJ2-7; 8 bases agree with TRBD1. The ends lost 2 bases at V and 5 bases at J; junction bases unmatched: 8. Germline assignment: CDR1 SNHLY and CDR2 FYNNEI. The CDR3 length is 15 residues. The CDR3 nucleotides are TGTGCCAGCAGTGAAAGGGGGTCAGGGGGCAACGAGCAGTACTTC. Its translation is CASSERGSGGNEQYF.